This T cell receptor beta chain was identified in a study of OX40 agonist ivuxolimab in advanced cancers. Background on the whole study: Ivuxolimab was a fully human IgG2 agonistic monoclonal antibody targeting the costimulatory receptor OX40 (CD134). Intravenous ivuxolimab was administered to patients every 2 weeks at six dose levels: 0.01, 0.1, 0.3, 1.5, 3 and 10 mg/kg. Among the roughly 50 dose-escalation patients, 19 had hepatocellular carcinoma, roughly 15 melanoma, 9 renal cell carcinoma and 9 head and neck cancer. In the dose-escalation cohort, approximately 80% of patients were male, and the mean age was 60 years with a range of roughly 20 to 80. Patients were allowed to have had prior anti-PD-1, anti-PD-L1 or anti-CTLA-4 therapy, and 30% to 40% of the dose-escalation patients had previously received checkpoint inhibitors. Partial responses were achieved by three dose-escalation patients, of whom one had hepatocellular carcinoma and two had cutaneous melanoma. The purpose of peripheral TCRbeta sequencing was to test whether ivuxolimab changed TCR sequence diversity and led to clonal T-cell expansion. The paper reports the monotherapy dose-escalation portion (N of about 47 patients) of the phase I ivuxolimab trial. Results the study describes overall, beyond this receptor: In partial responders in the 0.1-3.0 mg/kg groups, normalized peripheral clonal expansion was found to be among the lowest, especially among CD8+ T cells. The antigen specificity of the peripheral T cells that underwent clonal expansion was not determined. At doses of 0.1 to 3.0 mg/kg, clonal expansion of both CD4+ and CD8+ T cells in blood was seen between baseline and week 6. Low levels of normalized T-cell clonal expansion were also shown by some nonresponding patients. After ivuxolimab, expanded clones were on average more numerous among CD8+ T cells than among CD4+ T cells.

The CDR1 and CDR2 encoded by the germline V gene are LGHNT and FRNRAP. The CDR3 covers 16 residues, taking in both the cysteine and the phenylalanine. The CDR3 DNA has 48 bases and is translated from base 1. The junction shows trimming of 0 bases on V and 5 bases on J, plus 15 bases between the germline ends. On this clone: Its cognate antigen has yet to be identified. The input lacks base qualities; no much larger clone sits a single base away.

For sequencing of the TCRbeta CDR3 region, genomic DNA was extracted from the sorted cells. The immunoSEQ Assay was used to sequence the TCRbeta CDR3 regions. TCRdb retrieved this table from immuneACCESS and kept in-frame rearrangements only. Not all clones are present; in checked studies, unresolved V genes account for under half, and no reason is known for the remainder. Counted in this sample were fewer than 65,000 clones; nearly 90% of them appeared once. The ten largest account for just under 0.35% of the sample. The trial excluded patients who had a history of autoimmune disease or were on systemic immunosuppression. Peripheral blood for TCR sequencing was collected from all dose cohorts at baseline, on cycle 4 day 1, and on cycle 7 day 1. Samples came from an open-label, multicenter, first-in-human phase I dose-escalation trial of ivuxolimab. Adults with locally advanced or metastatic melanoma, renal cell, hepatocellular, or head and neck squamous cell carcinoma were enrolled in the trial. Before TCR sequencing, CD4+ and CD8+ T cells were separately sorted from peripheral blood.

This clonotype originated in an adult with an advanced solid tumor such as melanoma, head and neck, liver or kidney cancer. This chain joins TRBV12-5 to TRBJ2-3; the best D guess is TRBD2, with 5 bases matching. The sample was CD4+ or CD8+ T cells sorted from blood, taken in a trial of the OX40 agonist ivuxolimab. The nucleotides read TGTGCTAGTGGTTTGGTACCCCGCGGGCGCGGAGATACGCAGTATTTT. Its protein reads: CASGLVPRGRGDTQYF. Supplemented by the reference TRBV12-5 and TRBJ2-3 proteins around the CDR3, the complete variable domain is DARVTQTPRHKVTEMGQEVTMRCQPILGHNTVFWYRQTMMQGLELLAYFRNRAPLDDSGMPKDRFSAEMPDATLATLKIQPSEPRDSAVYFCASGLVPRGRGDTQYFGPGTRLTVL.